This is a list of T cell receptor beta chains from one sample in a study of STAT5B mutations in CD4+ large granular lymphocyte leukemia. Data came from immunoSEQ multiplex PCR; TCRdb stores just in-frame clones and leaves some out. The sample has under 40,000 clones; roughly two thirds are singletons. The material sequenced was CD4+ T cells from blood buffy coats. These receptors were taken from a human donor in good health. Each CDR3 is given with its conserved first and last residue. A D gene is named only where the DNA matches it firmly. Clone size is given for some rows only: seen once, a few or many times, or a class if the clone is expanded.

CAWSVGGAGETQYF TGTGCCTGGAGTGTCGGGGGCGCGGGAGAGACCCAGTACTTC TRBJ2-5 NA TRBV30 NA
CAWSFTSAGYNEQFF TGTGCCTGGAGTTTTACTAGCGCCGGCTACAATGAGCAGTTCTTC TRBJ2-1 TRBD2 TRBV30 once
CASAQQGTEQYF TGTGCCAGCGCACAACAGGGAACCGAGCAGTACTTC TRBJ2-7 NA TRBV7-9 NA
CASSLVGGSGGVGNEQFF TGTGCCAGCAGCTTAGTGGGTGGTAGCGGGGGGGTGGGCAATGAGCAGTTCTTC TRBJ2-1 TRBD2 TRBV7-2 NA
CATGGGNYGYTF TGTGCCACCGGGGGGGGAAACTATGGCTACACCTTC TRBJ1-2 NA TRBV6-5 NA
CASSYTGGADTQYF TGCGCCAGCAGCTACACAGGGGGCGCAGATACGCAGTATTTT TRBJ2-3 TRBD1 TRBV5-1 NA
CASSSQGNTEAFF TGTGCCAGCAGTTCTCAGGGGAACACTGAAGCTTTCTTT TRBJ1-1 NA TRBV27 NA
CASSAGSGSETQYF TGTGCCAGCAGCGCAGGTTCCGGGTCAGAGACCCAGTACTTC TRBJ2-5 NA TRBV7-3 NA
CATNTNTDTQYF TGTGCCACCAATACAAACACAGATACGCAGTATTTT TRBJ2-3 NA TRBV15 NA
CASSRNAISTEAFF TGCGCCAGCAGCCGGAACGCAATCTCGACTGAAGCTTTCTTT TRBJ1-1 NA TRBV5-1 few
CASSLGGGTANSPLHF TGTGCCAGCAGCTTAGGCGGGGGGACGGCTAATTCACCCCTCCACTTT TRBJ1-6 NA TRBV13 NA
CASSLRGIPRGTGNTIYF TGTGCCAGCAGCTTGAGGGGTATACCCCGGGGGACTGGAAACACCATATATTTT TRBJ1-3 NA TRBV5-6 NA
CASSFLTGELFF TGTGCCAGCAGCTTTCTCACCGGGGAGCTGTTTTTT TRBJ2-2 NA TRBV7-2 NA
CASSYNRANNEKLFF TGTGCCAGCAGTTATAACAGGGCCAATAATGAAAAACTGTTTTTT TRBJ1-4 NA TRBV2 NA